Below are 20 T cell receptor beta chains sequenced from a single sample in a study of T cell responses to AZD1222 COVID-19 vaccine. TCRdb's table, derived via immunoSEQ multiplex PCR, lists solely in-frame clones and lacks some. Counted here are more than 80,000 clones, approximately 91% occurring once; the ten biggest clones make up about 24%. The specimen was peripheral blood, collected on day 0 of AZD1222 vaccination. The origin of the receptors is an adult in good health.

The chain has TRBV3-1 (or the pseudogene TRBV3-2) and TRBJ1-5; 8 nucleotides align to TRBD1. Germline CDR1 LGHDT, CDR2 YNNKEL (reference sequence). With 3 bases clipped from V and 3 bases from J, the junction kept 4 bases outside the gene matches. The CDR3 has 15 amino acids. CDR3 loop: CASSQWGQDNQPQHF. CDR3 in DNA: TGTGCCAGCAGCCAGTGGGGACAGGACAATCAGCCCCAGCATTTT.

The count of this clone is one. The V call is TRBV2, the J call TRBJ1-1; D possibly corresponds to TRBD1 (6 bases). Trimming removed 6 bases at V and 1 base at J, with 12 bases between. CDR1 and CDR2 from the germline V gene are SNHLY and FYNNEI. The CDR3 has 14 residues. CDR3 in DNA: TGTGCCAGCAGCGCAGAAGGGGGGAACACTGAAGCTTTCTTT. It is translated as CASSAEGGNTEAFF.

This rearrangement joins TRBV6-5 to TRBJ1-4; D perhaps matches TRBD1 (5 bases). The length of the CDR3 is 16 residues. V dropped 0 bases and J dropped 3 bases, with 11 bases sitting between them. Germline V gene sequence: CDR1 MNHEY, CDR2 SVGAGI. The CDR3 reads CASSYSTSGANEKLFF. In nucleotides, the CDR3 is TGTGCCAGCAGTTACTCCACCTCGGGGGCTAATGAAAAACTGTTTTTT.

The V gene is TRBV12-3 or TRBV12-4, the J gene TRBJ1-4; no clear D. Trimming removed 3 bases at V and 5 bases at J, with 7 bases between. The length of the CDR3 is 13 residues. The CDR3 DNA sequence: TGTGCCAGCAGTTTCAACGGCAATGAAAAACTGTTTTTT. It translates to CASSFNGNEKLFF.

This clone occurred a few times. The rearrangement uses TRBV6-1 and TRBJ1-2; D may be TRBD1 (5 bases). Germline loops: CDR1 MNHNS, CDR2 SASEGT. V was cut by 3 bases and J by 3 bases, with 8 bases left in between. The CDR3 consists of 13 residues. This CDR3 reads CASSERGDYGYTF. The CDR3 DNA reads TGTGCCAGCAGTGAGAGGGGCGACTATGGCTACACCTTC.

The CDR3 region has the DNA TGTGCCAGTTCCCTGGGGGTGAACACTGAAGCTTTCTTT. Its translation is CASSLGVNTEAFF. This chain uses TRBV2 with TRBJ1-1, with D perhaps matching TRBD1 (5 bases). The ends were cut back, 9 bases at V and 0 bases at J, with 11 bases in the middle. CDR1 is SNHLY and CDR2 is FYNNEI in the germline V gene. The CDR3 is 13 amino acids. Looking up the rest from reference TRBV2 and TRBJ1-1 gives the full variable domain: EPEVTQTPSHQVTQMGQEVILRCVPISNHLYFYWYRQILGQKVEFLVSFYNNEISEKSEIFDDQFSVERPDGSNFTLKIRSTKLEDSAMYFCASSLGVNTEAFFGQGTRLTVV.

J is TRBJ1-6 and V is TRBV19; 12 positions agree with TRBD1. This CDR3 has 16 residues. CDR1 is LNHDA and CDR2 is SQIVND in the germline V gene (reference sequence). V gave up 3 bases and J gave up 11 bases; unmatched junction bases: 8. The CDR3 is CASSIGTGGSSTPLHF. The CDR3 DNA reads TGTGCCAGTAGTATTGGGACAGGGGGCTCTTCGACACCCCTCCACTTT.

The chain joins TRBV6-4 to TRBJ2-1; TRBD1 aligns across 7 bases. The CDR3 is 15 residues long. V shed 4 bases, J shed 4 bases, and the junction held 7 bases outside the gene matches. CDR1 is MRHNA and CDR2 is SNTAGT in the germline V gene. The CDR3 loop is CASSVTTGSYNEQFF. In nucleotides, the CDR3 is TGTGCCAGCAGTGTCACGACAGGGTCATACAATGAGCAGTTCTTC.

The V gene is TRBV12-3 or TRBV12-4, the J gene TRBJ1-2; D may be TRBD1 (5 bases). The V gene lost 8 bases and the J gene lost 7 bases, with 14 bases spanning the gap. The CDR3 length is 12 residues. The CDR3 region is CASDGGDSGYTF. In DNA form, the CDR3 reads TGTGCCAGCGATGGGGGAGACTCTGGCTACACCTTC.

The V gene is TRBV30, the J gene TRBJ1-1, with D tentatively TRBD1 (5 bases). Deletions cut 1 base from V and 1 base from J, with 10 bases between. This CDR3 spans 14 amino acids. Germline lookup yields CDR1 GTSNPN and CDR2 SVGIG (reference sequence). The CDR3 is CAWSGGLPNTEAFF. The CDR3 bases are TGTGCCTGGAGTGGGGGACTTCCGAACACTGAAGCTTTCTTT.

The chain is built from TRBV4-2 and TRBJ1-3; D ambiguous. V was pared by 0 bases and J by 1 base, with 10 bases between. This CDR3 contains 16 residues. In germline, CDR1 is LGHNA, CDR2 YNFKEQ. The CDR3 loop reads CASSQEVVYSGNTIYF. The CDR3, as DNA: TGTGCCAGCAGCCAAGAAGTGGTGTATTCTGGAAACACCATATATTTT.

V usage is TRBV7-9 and J usage is TRBJ2-3; 8 positions match TRBD1. Germline CDR1 and CDR2: SEHNR and FQNEAQ (reference sequence). V lost 8 bases and J lost 0; bases outside the gene matches: 7. The CDR3 runs to 15 residues. The CDR3 protein is CASRTGPSSTDTQYF. Written as DNA, the CDR3 is TGTGCCAGCCGGACAGGGCCATCTAGCACAGATACGCAGTATTTT.

The chain has TRBV3-1 (or the pseudogene TRBV3-2) and TRBJ1-2; D gene unclear. Germline V gives CDR1 LGHDT, CDR2 YNNKEL (reference sequence). Trimming removed 5 bases at V and 2 bases at J, with 6 bases between. This CDR3 is 12 amino acids long. The chain's CDR3 is CASSSGNYGYTF. The CDR3 DNA reads as TGTGCCAGCAGCTCGGGGAACTATGGCTACACCTTC.

The V and J genes are TRBV10-3 and TRBJ2-1, with no clear D. Germline CDR1 is ENHRY and CDR2 is SYGVKD. This CDR3 has 17 residues. Between the trimmed V and J ends, which lost 2 bases and 10 bases, there was a span of 24 bases. The CDR3 region has the DNA TGTGCCATCAGTGAGCCGTCGACCGGCGGCCCGGCGGAGGAGCAGTTCTTC. Amino acid sequence: CAISEPSTGGPAEEQFF.

The CDR3 region is CASSLLAGVSPERQFF. In DNA form, the CDR3 reads TGTGCCAGCAGCTTACTAGCGGGGGTATCACCTGAAAGGCAGTTCTTC. The chain links TRBV28 to TRBJ2-1; 11 bases are a match to TRBD2. With 6 bases clipped from V and 12 bases from J, the junction kept 16 bases outside the gene matches. This CDR3 is built from 16 residues. Germline V lookup: CDR1 MDHEN, CDR2 SYDVKM.

V is TRBV5-4 and J is TRBJ1-2, with TRBD1 as a possible D gene (6 bases). The CDR3 is 14 residues long. Looked up from germline, CDR1 is SGHNT and CDR2 is YYREEE (reference sequence). Trimming removed 0 bases from V and 6 bases from J, with 12 bases in between. CDR3 DNA: TGTGCCAGCAGCTTGGGGGGACAACGCAATGGCTACACCTTC. It codes for CASSLGGQRNGYTF.

The CDR3 coding sequence is TGTGCCAGCAGGCCAACGCCGGACAGGAACACTGAAGCTTTCTTT. It yields the protein CASRPTPDRNTEAFF. The rearrangement links TRBV6-4 to TRBJ1-1; D is possibly TRBD1 (6 bases). The germline V gene encodes CDR1 MRHNA and CDR2 SNTAGT. The CDR3 length is 15 residues. V was cut by 6 bases and J by 1 base, with 15 bases left in between.

The CDR3 DNA is TGCGCCAGCAGCCACAAGCAGGGTTTGGGGAACACTGAAGCTTTCTTT. This codes for CASSHKQGLGNTEAFF. V usage is TRBV4-1 and J usage is TRBJ1-1; weak D call: TRBD1 (5 bases). Looked up from germline, CDR1 is MGHRA and CDR2 is YSYEKL. The CDR3 runs 16 residues. Trimming took 3 bases from V and 1 from J, leaving 15 bases between them.

The CDR3 nucleotides read TGTGCCAGCAGCTTAAACAGTTTCAATCAGCCCCAGCATTTT. This encodes CASSLNSFNQPQHF. V gene TRBV7-2 combines with J gene TRBJ1-5; D is unresolved. V lost 2 bases and J lost 3, with 8 bases in between. The CDR3 consists of 14 residues. Germline CDR1 SGHTA, CDR2 FQGNSA.

This chain uses TRBV2 with TRBJ1-3; D is unclear. CDR1 is SNHLY, CDR2 FYNNEI, per germline. This CDR3 contains 14 residues. The V gene lost 4 bases and the J gene lost 2 bases, with 9 bases spanning the gap. Written as DNA, the CDR3 is TGTGCCAGCAGTGCACTGGGGACTGGAAACACCATATATTTT. Its protein is CASSALGTGNTIYF. Filled out from reference TRBV2 and TRBJ1-3, the complete variable domain reads EPEVTQTPSHQVTQMGQEVILRCVPISNHLYFYWYRQILGQKVEFLVSFYNNEISEKSEIFDDQFSVERPDGSNFTLKIRSTKLEDSAMYFCASSALGTGNTIYFGEGSWLTVV.